One and the same sample provided the 16 T cell receptor beta chains below, sequenced in a study of beta chain features in type 1 diabetes (dated by TCRdb to between 2017 and 2018). The method behind the library was the immunoSEQ multiplex PCR assay. The entire amount of isolated RNA was reverse transcribed using the High Capacity cDNA Reverse Transcription Kit, so the sequenced TCRB transcripts were expressed ones. TCRdb obtained this table from immuneACCESS and retained in-frame rearrangements with V and J assigned. These tables miss some clones; where compared with another copy, unresolved V genes account for less than half of the shortfall, and the remainder is unexplained. Counted in this sample were about 650,000 clones; 12% of them appeared once. Around 0.12% of the sample rests with the top ten. No antigen has been identified for these receptors. Study-wide conclusions, independent of this receptor: Type 1 diabetes patients showed a moderate but significant shortening of TCRB CDR3 length in all four CD4+ subsets.

What was sequenced was naive CD4+ T cells from blood. The cell subset or site tag for this specimen amounts to: true naive CD4+ T cells. The receptor set was obtained from a man aged 25-45 years with type 1 diabetes.

This clone came up a few times. The CDR3 coding sequence is TGCGCCAGCAGCTTGGAGGGACAGGGGAACGAGCAGTACTTC. Residues: CASSLEGQGNEQYF. The J gene is TRBJ2-7, the V gene TRBV5-1; 10 bases map to TRBD1. CDR1 and CDR2 (germline): SGHRS, YFSETQ. V lost 0 bases and J lost 5; bases outside the gene matches: 2. The CDR3 extends over 14 amino acids. The whole variable domain, remainder taken from reference TRBV5-1 and TRBJ2-7, is KAGVTQTPRYLIKTRGQQVTLSCSPISGHRSVSWYQQTPGQGLQFLFEYFSETQRNKGNFPGRFSGRQFSNSRSEMNVSTLELGDSALYLCASSLEGQGNEQYFGPGTRLTVT.

The chain recombines TRBV7-6 with TRBJ1-6, with no clear D. Germline V gene data show CDR1 as SGHVS and CDR2 as FNYEAQ. V gave up 2 bases and J gave up 8 bases, with 10 bases separating them. The CDR3 totals 14 residues. CDR3 region: CASSLSSRDSPLHF. The CDR3 region has the DNA TGTGCCAGCAGCTTAAGCAGCCGAGATTCACCCCTCCACTTT.

This clone appeared a few times. V is TRBV5-4 and J is TRBJ1-2; D gene ambiguous. The CDR3 runs to 14 residues. V lost 1 base to trimming and J lost 4 bases, with 11 bases between them. Germline CDR1 reads SGHNT; CDR2 reads YYREEE (reference sequence). The CDR3 spells CASSLIDPGYGYTF. CDR3 coding DNA: TGTGCCAGCAGCTTGATTGACCCAGGCTATGGCTACACCTTC.

The V and J genes are TRBV7-2 and TRBJ2-7, with D maybe TRBD1 (5 bases). The V end was cut by 5 bases, the J end by 0 bases, with 14 bases between. CDR3 size: 15 residues. Germline loops: CDR1 SGHTA, CDR2 FQGNSA. This chain's CDR3 is CASSGPQGISYEQYF. CDR3 in DNA: TGTGCCAGCAGCGGTCCCCAGGGTATCTCCTACGAGCAGTACTTC.

V and J are TRBV28 and TRBJ2-5; D uncertain. The CDR3 loop spans 15 amino acids. Germline CDR1 reads MDHEN; CDR2 reads SYDVKM. The V end was cut by 5 bases, the J end by 5 bases, with 18 bases between. The CDR3 sequence: CASSPEVTALETQYF. CDR3 nucleotides: TGTGCCAGCAGTCCCGAGGTAACGGCGTTGGAGACCCAGTACTTC.

V is TRBV13 and J is TRBJ2-3; D not resolved. From germline, CDR1 is PRHDT and CDR2 FYEKMQ (reference sequence). The CDR3 is made up of 14 amino acids. V was clipped by 1 base and J by 4 bases, with 9 bases between them. CDR3 amino acids: CASSLVLGADTQYF. The CDR3 nucleotides read TGTGCCAGCAGCTTAGTTCTGGGCGCAGATACGCAGTATTTT.

The V gene is TRBV7-2, the J gene TRBJ2-7; D may be TRBD1 (5 bases). The CDR3 totals 12 residues. Germline V gene lookup returns CDR1 SGHTA and CDR2 FQGNSA. The germline V and J ends were trimmed by 10 bases and 1 base, with 11 bases remaining between them. DNA for the CDR3: TGTGCCACGACCCGACAGTCCTACGAGCAGTACTTC. As protein: CATTRQSYEQYF.

The V call is TRBV5-1, the J call TRBJ2-7; perhaps TRBD1 as D (5 bases). There are 15 residues in the CDR3. Trimming cost V 4 bases and J 7 bases, with 21 bases left between them. CDR1 is SGHRS, CDR2 YFSETQ, per germline. The CDR3: CASSPDISGPGEQYF. In nucleotides, the CDR3 is TGCGCCAGCAGCCCCGACATATCGGGCCCAGGGGAGCAGTACTTC. The full variable domain, completed using reference TRBV5-1 and TRBJ2-7, is KAGVTQTPRYLIKTRGQQVTLSCSPISGHRSVSWYQQTPGQGLQFLFEYFSETQRNKGNFPGRFSGRQFSNSRSEMNVSTLELGDSALYLCASSPDISGPGEQYFGPGTRLTVT.

The chain has TRBV30 and TRBJ2-5; D is possibly TRBD2 (7 bases). CDR3 length equals 13 residues. In germline, CDR1 is GTSNPN, CDR2 SVGIG (reference sequence). V was cut by 4 bases and J by 4 bases, with 13 bases left in between. The CDR3 protein is CAWIVGGGETQYF. The CDR3 region has the DNA TGTGCCTGGATCGTAGGGGGGGGAGAGACCCAGTACTTC.

The chain has TRBV9 and TRBJ1-4, with a possible D match to TRBD1 (6 bases). The CDR3 is 16 amino acids. Germline V gives CDR1 SGDLS, CDR2 YYNGEE. V lost 3 bases, J lost 0 bases, and 12 bases lay in between. This CDR3 is CASSGGGPSTNEKLFF. The CDR3 DNA sequence: TGTGCCAGCAGCGGCGGGGGGCCCTCAACTAATGAAAAACTGTTTTTT.

The V call is TRBV5-1, the J call TRBJ2-1; D tentatively fits TRBD1 or TRBD2 (6 bases each). V lost 3 bases and J 1 base, leaving 17 bases between the germline ends. This CDR3 is 17 amino acids long. CDR1 SGHRS and CDR2 YFSETQ come from the germline V gene. In DNA, the CDR3 is TGCGCCAGCAGCTCTTCTTCCGGGGGCCGGTCCTACAATGAGCAGTTCTTC. Its translation is CASSSSSGGRSYNEQFF.

This clone was counted between two and nine times. The rearrangement uses TRBV14 and TRBJ1-3; D uncertain. Trimming pared 4 bases from V and 0 bases from J, leaving 10 bases between. The germline CDR1 and CDR2 sequences are SGHDN and FVKESK. CDR3 length: 15 amino acids. This CDR3 is CASSPGSSSGNTIYF. CDR3 DNA sequence: TGTGCCAGCAGCCCGGGCTCGAGCTCTGGAAACACCATATATTTT. The full variable domain, completed using reference TRBV14 and TRBJ1-3, is EAGVTQFPSHSVIEKGQTVTLRCDPISGHDNLYWYRRVMGKEIKFLLHFVKESKQDESGMPNNRFLAERTGGTYSTLKVQPAELEDSGVYFCASSPGSSSGNTIYFGEGSWLTVV.

This clone turned up a few times. This chain links TRBV25-1 with TRBJ2-1; 8 bases are shared with TRBD2. The V gene's germline CDR1 is MGHDK and CDR2 SYGVNS. This CDR3 is 16 amino acids long. J lost 2 bases, V lost 2 bases, and 5 bases had no gene match. In nucleotides, the CDR3 is TGTGCCAGCAGTGAAAATCGGGGGGGCACCTACAATGAGCAGTTCTTC. Amino acids: CASSENRGGTYNEQFF.

The genes are TRBV6-1 and TRBJ1-2; D remains unclear. This CDR3 is built from 15 residues. Per germline, CDR1 MNHNS and CDR2 SASEGT. Trimming cost V 2 bases and J 8 bases, with 18 bases left between them. The CDR3 sequence: CASSEMLRTTSGYTF. CDR3 coding DNA: TGTGCCAGCAGTGAAATGTTGAGGACGACGTCCGGCTACACCTTC.

The chain carries TRBV29-1 and TRBJ2-7; D is ambiguous. From germline, CDR1 is SQVTM and CDR2 ANQGSEA. This CDR3 has 14 residues. V shed 0 bases and J shed 1 base, with 10 bases lying between them. In DNA form, the CDR3 reads TGCAGCGTTGAAGATCGGTCCGGATCCTACGAGCAGTACTTC. This gives the protein CSVEDRSGSYEQYF.

This clone was counted a few times. V and J are TRBV30 and TRBJ2-1; weak D call: TRBD2 (6 bases). The CDR3 totals 15 residues. V lost 5 bases and J 10 bases, leaving 24 bases between the germline ends. Germline V lookup: CDR1 GTSNPN, CDR2 SVGIG (reference sequence). The DNA for the CDR3 is TGTGCCTGGGGGCCGCCTGGGGGGTACCCCTTGGAGCAGTTCTTC. It codes for CAWGPPGGYPLEQFF.